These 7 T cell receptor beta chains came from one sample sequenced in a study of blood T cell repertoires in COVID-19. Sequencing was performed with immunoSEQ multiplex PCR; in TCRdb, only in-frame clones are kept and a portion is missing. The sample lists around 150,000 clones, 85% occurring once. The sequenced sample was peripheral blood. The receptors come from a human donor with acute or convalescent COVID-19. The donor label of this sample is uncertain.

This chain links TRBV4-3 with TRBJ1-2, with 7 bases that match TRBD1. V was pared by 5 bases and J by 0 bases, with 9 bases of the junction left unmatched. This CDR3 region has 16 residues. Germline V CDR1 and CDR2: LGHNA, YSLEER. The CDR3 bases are TGCGCCAGCAGCAGCGACTACAGGGGAGCTAACTATGGCTACACCTTC. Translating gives CASSSDYRGANYGYTF.

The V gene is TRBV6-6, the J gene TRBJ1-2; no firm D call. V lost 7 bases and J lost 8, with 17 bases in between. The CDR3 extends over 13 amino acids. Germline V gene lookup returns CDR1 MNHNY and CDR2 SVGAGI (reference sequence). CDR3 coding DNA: TGTGCCAGCACCCCTCCGGGAGTGGGCGGCTACACCTTC. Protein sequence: CASTPPGVGGYTF.

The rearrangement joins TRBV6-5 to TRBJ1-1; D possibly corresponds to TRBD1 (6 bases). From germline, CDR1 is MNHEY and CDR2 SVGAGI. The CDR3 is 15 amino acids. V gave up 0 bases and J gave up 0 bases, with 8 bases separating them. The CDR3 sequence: CASSYSRTVNTEAFF. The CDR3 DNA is TGTGCCAGCAGTTACTCGCGGACAGTGAACACTGAAGCTTTCTTT.

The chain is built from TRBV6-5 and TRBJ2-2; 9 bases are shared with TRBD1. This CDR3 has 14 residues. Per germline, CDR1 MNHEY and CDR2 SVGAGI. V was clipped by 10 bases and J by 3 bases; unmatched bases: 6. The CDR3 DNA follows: TGTGCCACCCGTCGACAGGGGGACACCGGGGAGCTGTTTTTT. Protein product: CATRRQGDTGELFF.

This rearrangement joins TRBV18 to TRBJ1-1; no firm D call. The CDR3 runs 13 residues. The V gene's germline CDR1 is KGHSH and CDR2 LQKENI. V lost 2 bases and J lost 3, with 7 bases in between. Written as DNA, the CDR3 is TGTGCCAGCTCACCAGGTCCAGACACTGAAGCTTTCTTT. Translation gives CASSPGPDTEAFF.

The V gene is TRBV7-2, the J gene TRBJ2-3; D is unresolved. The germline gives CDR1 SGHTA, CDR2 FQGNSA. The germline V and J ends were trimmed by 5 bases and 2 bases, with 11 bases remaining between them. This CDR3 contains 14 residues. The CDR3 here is CASSPEQDTDTQYF. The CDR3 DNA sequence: TGTGCCAGCAGCCCCGAGCAGGACACAGATACGCAGTATTTT.

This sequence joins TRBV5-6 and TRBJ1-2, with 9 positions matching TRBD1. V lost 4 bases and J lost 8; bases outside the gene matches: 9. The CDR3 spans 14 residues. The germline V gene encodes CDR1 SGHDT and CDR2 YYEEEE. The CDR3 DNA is TGTGCCAGCAGCGGCCGGGACAGGGATCACGGCTACACCTTC. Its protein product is CASSGRDRDHGYTF.